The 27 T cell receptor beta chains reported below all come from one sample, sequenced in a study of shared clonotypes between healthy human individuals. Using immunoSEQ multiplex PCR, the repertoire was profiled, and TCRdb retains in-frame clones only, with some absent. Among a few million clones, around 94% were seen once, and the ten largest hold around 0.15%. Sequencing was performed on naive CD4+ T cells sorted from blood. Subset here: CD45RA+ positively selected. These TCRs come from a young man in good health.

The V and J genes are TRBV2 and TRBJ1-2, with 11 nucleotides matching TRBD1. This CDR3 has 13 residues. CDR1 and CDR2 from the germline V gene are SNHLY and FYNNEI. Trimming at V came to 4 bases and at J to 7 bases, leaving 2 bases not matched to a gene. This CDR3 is CASSGTGGSGYTF. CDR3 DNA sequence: TGTGCCAGCAGTGGGACAGGGGGCTCTGGCTACACCTTC.

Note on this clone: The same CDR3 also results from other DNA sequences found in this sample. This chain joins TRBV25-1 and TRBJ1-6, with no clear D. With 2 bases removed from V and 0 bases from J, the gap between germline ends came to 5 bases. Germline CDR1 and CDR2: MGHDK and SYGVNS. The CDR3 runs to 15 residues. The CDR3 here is CASSERGSYNSPLHF. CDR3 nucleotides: TGTGCCAGCAGTGAAAGAGGCTCCTATAATTCACCCCTCCACTTT.

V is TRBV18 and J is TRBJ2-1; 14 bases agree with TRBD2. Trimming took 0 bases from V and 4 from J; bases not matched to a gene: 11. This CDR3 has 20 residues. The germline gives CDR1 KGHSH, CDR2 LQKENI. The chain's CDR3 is CASSPPNLRLAGGEYNEQFF. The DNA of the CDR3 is TGTGCCAGCTCACCACCGAACCTAAGACTAGCGGGGGGGGAATACAATGAGCAGTTCTTC.

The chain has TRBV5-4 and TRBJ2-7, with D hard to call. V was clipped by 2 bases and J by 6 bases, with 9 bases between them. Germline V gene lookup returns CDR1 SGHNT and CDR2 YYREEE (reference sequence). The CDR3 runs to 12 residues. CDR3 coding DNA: TGTGCCAGCAGCTTACCAAAATCCGAGCAGTACTTC. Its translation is CASSLPKSEQYF.

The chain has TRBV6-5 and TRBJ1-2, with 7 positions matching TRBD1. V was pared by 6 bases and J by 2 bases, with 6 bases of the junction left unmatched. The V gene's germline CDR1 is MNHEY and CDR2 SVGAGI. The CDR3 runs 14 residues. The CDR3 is CASRIKGQNYGYTF. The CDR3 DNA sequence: TGTGCCAGCAGAATTAAGGGACAGAACTATGGCTACACCTTC.

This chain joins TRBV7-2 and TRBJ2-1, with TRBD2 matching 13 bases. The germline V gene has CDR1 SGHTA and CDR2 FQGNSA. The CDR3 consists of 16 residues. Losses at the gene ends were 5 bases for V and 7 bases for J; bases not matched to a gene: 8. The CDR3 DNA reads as TGTGCCAGCAGCGGCCGGACTAGCGGGAGAGGGAATGAGCAGTTCTTC. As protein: CASSGRTSGRGNEQFF.

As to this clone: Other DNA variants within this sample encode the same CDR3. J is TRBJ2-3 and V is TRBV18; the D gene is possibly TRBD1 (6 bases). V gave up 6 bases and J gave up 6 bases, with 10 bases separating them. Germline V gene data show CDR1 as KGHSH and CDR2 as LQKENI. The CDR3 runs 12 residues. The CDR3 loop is CASSPGVDTQYF. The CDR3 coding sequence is TGTGCCAGCTCCCCAGGGGTGGATACGCAGTATTTT.

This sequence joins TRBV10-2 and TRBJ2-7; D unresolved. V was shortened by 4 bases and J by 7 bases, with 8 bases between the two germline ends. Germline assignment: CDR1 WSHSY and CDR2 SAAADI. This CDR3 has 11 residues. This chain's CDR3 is CASSVMAEQYF. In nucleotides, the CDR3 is TGCGCCAGCAGTGTAATGGCAGAGCAGTACTTC.

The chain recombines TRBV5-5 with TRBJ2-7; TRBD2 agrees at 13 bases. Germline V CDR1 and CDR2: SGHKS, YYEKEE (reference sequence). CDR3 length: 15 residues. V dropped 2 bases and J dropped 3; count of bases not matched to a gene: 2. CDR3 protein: CASSLLAGGDYEQYF. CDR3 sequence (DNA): TGTGCCAGCAGCTTACTAGCGGGAGGGGACTACGAGCAGTACTTC.

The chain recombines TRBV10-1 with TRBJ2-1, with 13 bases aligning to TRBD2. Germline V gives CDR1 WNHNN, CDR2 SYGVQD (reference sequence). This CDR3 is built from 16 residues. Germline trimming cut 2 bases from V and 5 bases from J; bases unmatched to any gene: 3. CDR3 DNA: TGCGCCAGCAGTGAGCTGGGACTAGCGGGGAACAATGAGCAGTTCTTC. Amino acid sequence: CASSELGLAGNNEQFF.

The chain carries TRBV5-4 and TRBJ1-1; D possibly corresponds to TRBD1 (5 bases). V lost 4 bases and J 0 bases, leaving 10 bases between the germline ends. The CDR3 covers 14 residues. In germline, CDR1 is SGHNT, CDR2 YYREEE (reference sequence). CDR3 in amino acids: CASSGGSMNTEAFF. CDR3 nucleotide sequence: TGTGCCAGCAGCGGGGGGAGTATGAACACTGAAGCTTTCTTT.

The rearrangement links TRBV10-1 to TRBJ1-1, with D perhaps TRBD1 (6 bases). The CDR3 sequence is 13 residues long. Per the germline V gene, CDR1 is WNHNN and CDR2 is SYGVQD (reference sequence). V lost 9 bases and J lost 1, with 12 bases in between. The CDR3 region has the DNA TGCGCCAGTGCCGGGACAACGAACACTGAAGCTTTCTTT. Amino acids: CASAGTTNTEAFF.

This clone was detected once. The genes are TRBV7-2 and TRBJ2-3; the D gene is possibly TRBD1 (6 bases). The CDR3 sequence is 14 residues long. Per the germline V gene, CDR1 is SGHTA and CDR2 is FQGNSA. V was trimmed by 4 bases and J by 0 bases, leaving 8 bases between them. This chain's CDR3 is CASSWTASTDTQYF. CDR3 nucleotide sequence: TGTGCCAGCAGCTGGACAGCTAGCACAGATACGCAGTATTTT.

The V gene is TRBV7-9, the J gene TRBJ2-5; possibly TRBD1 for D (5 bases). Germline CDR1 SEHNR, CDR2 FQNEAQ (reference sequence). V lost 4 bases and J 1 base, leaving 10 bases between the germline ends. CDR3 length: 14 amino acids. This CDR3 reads CASSSRQIQETQYF. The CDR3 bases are TGTGCCAGCAGCTCAAGACAGATCCAAGAGACCCAGTACTTC.

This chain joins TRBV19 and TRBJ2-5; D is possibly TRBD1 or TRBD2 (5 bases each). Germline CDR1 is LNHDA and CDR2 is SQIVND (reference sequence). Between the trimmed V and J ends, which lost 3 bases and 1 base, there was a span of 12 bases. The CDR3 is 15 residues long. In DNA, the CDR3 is TGTGCCAGTAGTATTGGTCGGGACCTCCAAGAGACCCAGTACTTC. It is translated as CASSIGRDLQETQYF.

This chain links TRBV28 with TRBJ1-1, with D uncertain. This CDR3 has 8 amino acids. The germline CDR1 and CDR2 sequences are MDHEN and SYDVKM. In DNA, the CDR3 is TGTGAAACCACTGAAGCTTTCTTT. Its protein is CETTEAFF.

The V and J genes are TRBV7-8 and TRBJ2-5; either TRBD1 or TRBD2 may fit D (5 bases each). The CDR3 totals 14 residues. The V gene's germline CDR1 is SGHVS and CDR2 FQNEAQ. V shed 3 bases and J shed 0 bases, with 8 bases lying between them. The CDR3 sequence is CASSFGAYQETQYF. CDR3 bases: TGTGCCAGCAGCTTCGGGGCGTACCAAGAGACCCAGTACTTC.

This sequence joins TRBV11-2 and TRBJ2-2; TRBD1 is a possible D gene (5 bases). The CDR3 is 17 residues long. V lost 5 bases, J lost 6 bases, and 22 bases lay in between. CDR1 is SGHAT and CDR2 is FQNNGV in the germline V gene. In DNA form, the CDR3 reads TGTGCCAGCAGCCCCGAGATCGGCCCGGCCAGGGCCGGGGAGCTGTTTTTT. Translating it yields CASSPEIGPARAGELFF. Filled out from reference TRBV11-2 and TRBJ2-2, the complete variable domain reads EAGVAQSPRYKIIEKRQSVAFWCNPISGHATLYWYQQILGQGPKLLIQFQNNGVVDDSQLPKDRFSAERLKGVDSTLKIQPAKLEDSAVYLCASSPEIGPARAGELFFGEGSRLTVL.

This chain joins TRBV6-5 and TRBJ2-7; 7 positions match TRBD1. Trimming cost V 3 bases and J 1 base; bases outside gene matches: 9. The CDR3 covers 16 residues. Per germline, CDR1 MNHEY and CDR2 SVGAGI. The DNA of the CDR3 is TGTGCCAGCAGTTATAGGGGGACAGATAAATCCTACGAGCAGTACTTC. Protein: CASSYRGTDKSYEQYF.

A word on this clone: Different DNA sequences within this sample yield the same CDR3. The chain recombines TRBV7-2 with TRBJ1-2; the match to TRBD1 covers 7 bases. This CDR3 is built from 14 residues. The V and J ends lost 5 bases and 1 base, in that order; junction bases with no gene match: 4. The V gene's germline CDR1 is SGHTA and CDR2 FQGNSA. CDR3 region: CASSPRQGNYGYTF. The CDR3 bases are TGTGCCAGCAGCCCCAGACAGGGTAACTATGGCTACACCTTC.

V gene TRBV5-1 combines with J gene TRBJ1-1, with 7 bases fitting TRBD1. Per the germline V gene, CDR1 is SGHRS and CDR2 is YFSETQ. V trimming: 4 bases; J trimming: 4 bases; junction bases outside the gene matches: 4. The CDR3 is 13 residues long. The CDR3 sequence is CASSTEGATEAFF. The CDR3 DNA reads TGCGCCAGCAGCACAGAGGGGGCCACTGAAGCTTTCTTT.

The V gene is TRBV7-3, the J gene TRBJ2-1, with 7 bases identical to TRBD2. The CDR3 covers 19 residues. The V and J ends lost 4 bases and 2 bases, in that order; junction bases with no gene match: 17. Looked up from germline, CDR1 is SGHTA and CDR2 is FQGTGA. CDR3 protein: CASSSRPGLPIPTYNEQFF. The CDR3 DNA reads TGTGCCAGCAGCTCCCGGCCGGGACTACCAATTCCAACCTACAATGAGCAGTTCTTC.

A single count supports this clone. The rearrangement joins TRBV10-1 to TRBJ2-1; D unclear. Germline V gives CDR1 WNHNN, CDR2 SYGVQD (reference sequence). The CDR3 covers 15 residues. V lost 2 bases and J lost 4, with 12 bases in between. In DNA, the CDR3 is TGCGCCAGCAGTGAGATTTATGGGGATTACAATGAGCAGTTCTTC. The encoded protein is CASSEIYGDYNEQFF.

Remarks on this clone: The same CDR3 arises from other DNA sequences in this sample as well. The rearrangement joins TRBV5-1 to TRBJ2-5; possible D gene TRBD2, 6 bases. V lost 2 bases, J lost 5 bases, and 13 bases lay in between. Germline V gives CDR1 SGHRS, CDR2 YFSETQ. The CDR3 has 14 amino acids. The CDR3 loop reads CASSFGAGGETQYF. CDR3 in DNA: TGCGCCAGCAGCTTTGGGGCCGGGGGTGAGACCCAGTACTTC.

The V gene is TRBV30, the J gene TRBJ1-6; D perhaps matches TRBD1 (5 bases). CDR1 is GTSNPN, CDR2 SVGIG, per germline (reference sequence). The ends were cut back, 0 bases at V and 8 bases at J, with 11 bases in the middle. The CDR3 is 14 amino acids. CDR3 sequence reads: CAWSVNRLDSPLHF. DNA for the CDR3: TGTGCCTGGAGTGTAAACAGGCTTGATTCACCCCTCCACTTT.

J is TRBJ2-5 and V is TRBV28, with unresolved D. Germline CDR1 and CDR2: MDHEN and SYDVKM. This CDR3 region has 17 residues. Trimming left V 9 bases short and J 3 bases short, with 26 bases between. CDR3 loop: CASKTTGRDGEKETQYF. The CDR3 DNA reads TGTGCCAGTAAAACTACTGGGCGTGACGGAGAAAAAGAGACCCAGTACTTC.

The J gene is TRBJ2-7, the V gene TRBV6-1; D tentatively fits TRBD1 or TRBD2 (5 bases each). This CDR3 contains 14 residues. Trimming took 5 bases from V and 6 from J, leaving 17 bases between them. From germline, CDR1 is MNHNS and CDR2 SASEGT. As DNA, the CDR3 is TGTGCCAGCAGTAAGGGACCCGACTCCCCCGAGCAGTACTTC. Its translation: CASSKGPDSPEQYF.